Following are 20 T cell receptor beta chains from one sample sequenced in a study of T cells expressing NK-cell markers. TCRdb reworked the 5' RACE reads into one entry per CDR3 protein, no DNA. Found here are more than 120,000 distinct CDR3 sequences; the top ten clones hold around 12%. Sequenced input: blood T cells: a sorted CD56 or NKG2C T cell subset, CD4+ or CD8+ T cells, or bulk PBMC T cells (not recorded which). These receptors came from a man in his late teens or twenties in good health.

The V and J genes are TRBV18 and TRBJ2-3. This CDR3 contains 14 residues. CDR1 is KGHSH, CDR2 LQKENI, per germline. CDR3 amino acids: CASSPPETPDTQYF.

The chain's CDR3 is CASSPISGTDTQYF. The rearrangement links TRBV7-8 to TRBJ2-3. From germline, CDR1 is SGHVS and CDR2 FQNEAQ. This CDR3 contains 14 residues.

The rearrangement links TRBV29-1 to TRBJ2-2; TCRdb reports TRBD1, a call that lacks DNA to check it against. Germline loops: CDR1 SQVTM, CDR2 ANQGSEA. This CDR3 comprises 13 residues. The CDR3 reads CSVEGQNTGELFF.

The rearrangement links TRBV12-3 or TRBV12-4 to TRBJ2-2; TCRdb's D gene call, TRBD1, goes unchecked for lack of DNA. The CDR3 length is 14 residues. The CDR3 region is CASSFSGAPGELFF.

This chain joins TRBV9 and TRBJ2-1; TCRdb names TRBD2, which stays unverified in the absence of DNA. The CDR3 has 12 residues. Germline loops: CDR1 SGDLS, CDR2 YYNGEE. This chain's CDR3 is CASSVGTSSQFF.

J is TRBJ1-1 and V is TRBV27; the TRBD1 assignment by TCRdb is unverifiable without DNA. The germline V gene encodes CDR1 MNHEY and CDR2 SMNVEV (reference sequence). The CDR3 consists of 15 residues. CDR3 residues: CASSLGGQLNTEAFF.

The V call is TRBV27, the J call TRBJ2-3; TCRdb selects TRBD2, and the lack of DNA leaves this call unchecked. This CDR3 spans 18 amino acids. CDR1 MNHEY and CDR2 SMNVEV come from the germline V gene (reference sequence). The chain's CDR3 is CASSSLRTSGSGTDTQYF.

V gene TRBV5-1 combines with J gene TRBJ2-2; lacking DNA, the TRBD2 call made by TCRdb goes unchecked. Germline V gives CDR1 SGHRS, CDR2 YFSETQ. This CDR3 is built from 16 residues. The CDR3 loop is CASSLGLAENTGELFF.

The rearrangement joins TRBV13 to TRBJ2-5; TCRdb calls TRBD2, which cannot be checked without DNA. Germline V gene sequence: CDR1 PRHDT, CDR2 FYEKMQ (reference sequence). This CDR3 has 16 residues. The CDR3 is CASSLLQREGLETQYF.

The chain's CDR3 is CASSLDRGLAEAFF. This chain connects TRBV5-1 to TRBJ1-1; the TRBD1 assignment by TCRdb is unverifiable without DNA. Germline CDR1 reads SGHRS; CDR2 reads YFSETQ. The length of the CDR3 is 14 residues.

The chain joins TRBV12-3 or TRBV12-4 to TRBJ1-5; as DNA is missing, the TRBD1 call by TCRdb cannot be tested. CDR3 length equals 17 residues. CDR3 amino acids: CASSLKLTDPWNQPQHF.

The rearrangement joins TRBV4-1 to TRBJ2-6; there is no DNA to check the TCRdb D call of TRBD1. There are 16 residues in the CDR3. Looked up from germline, CDR1 is MGHRA and CDR2 is YSYEKL. CDR3 in amino acids: CASSHLIGDGANVLTF.

The rearrangement uses TRBV12-3 or TRBV12-4 and TRBJ2-1; the D call from TCRdb, TRBD2, cannot be confirmed without DNA. The CDR3 is 16 residues long. CDR3 region: CASSTPTSGDYNEQFF.

CDR3 residues: CASSSGTSVYNEQFF. The chain has TRBV12-3 or TRBV12-4 and TRBJ2-1; TCRdb gives TRBD2 as the D gene, but with no DNA this cannot be confirmed. The CDR3 runs 15 residues.

The rearrangement uses TRBV13 and TRBJ2-7; TCRdb picks TRBD1, but there is no DNA to check that call. Looked up from germline, CDR1 is PRHDT and CDR2 is FYEKMQ (reference sequence). The CDR3 extends over 13 amino acids. The CDR3 here is CASSPTGHYEQYF.

CDR3 region: CATSDRDKQETQYF. The chain links TRBV24-1 to TRBJ2-5; TCRdb picks TRBD1, but there is no DNA to check that call. The CDR3 extends over 14 amino acids. Per the germline V gene, CDR1 is KGHDR and CDR2 is SFDVKD.

This chain links TRBV10-3 with TRBJ2-7; TCRdb names TRBD2, which stays unverified in the absence of DNA. CDR3 size: 12 residues. Germline V gene lookup returns CDR1 ENHRY and CDR2 SYGVKD. The CDR3 is CATGTSAKEQYF.

The V call is TRBV7-3, the J call TRBJ2-1; TCRdb's D gene call, TRBD2, goes unchecked for lack of DNA. Per the germline V gene, CDR1 is SGHTA and CDR2 is FQGTGA. The CDR3 length is 13 residues. CDR3 residues: CASRMDGPNEQFF.

V gene TRBV7-9 combines with J gene TRBJ2-7; the TCRdb D gene call, TRBD2, has no DNA to confirm it. CDR3 size: 13 residues. The germline gives CDR1 SEHNR, CDR2 FQNEAQ (reference sequence). This CDR3 reads CASTASGTYEQYF.

The CDR3 is CASSLVQGYWFF. The rearrangement links TRBV7-9 to TRBJ2-1; TCRdb's D call of TRBD1 is untestable without DNA. CDR1 SEHNR and CDR2 FQNEAQ come from the germline V gene (reference sequence). CDR3 length equals 12 residues.